A single sample is the source of the 31 T cell receptor beta chains below, sequenced in a study of tumor-infiltrating lymphocytes in localized non-small cell lung cancer. Method: immunoSEQ multiplex PCR; TCRdb's copy keeps in-frame clones and lacks some. The profile covers 9,500 to 15,000 clones, with 78% appearing a single time and around 4.3% taken by the ten largest. Sequenced input: lung tumor tissue. All receptors come from a human donor with non-small cell lung cancer.

The chain combines TRBV6-5 with TRBJ2-2; D not resolved. The CDR3 consists of 12 residues. Looked up from germline, CDR1 is MNHEY and CDR2 is SVGAGI. The ends were cut back, 5 bases at V and 4 bases at J, with 5 bases in the middle. The CDR3 DNA is TGTGCCAGCAGTCCGACCACCGGGGAGCTGTTTTTT. As protein: CASSPTTGELFF.

The chain couples TRBV5-5 to TRBJ2-2; TRBD1 is a possible D gene (6 bases). The CDR3 is made up of 16 amino acids. The germline CDR1 and CDR2 sequences are SGHKS and YYEKEE (reference sequence). V was pared by 4 bases and J by 2 bases, with 15 bases between. CDR3 residues: CASSTGHRINTGELFF. As DNA, the CDR3 is TGTGCCAGCAGCACGGGACACAGGATAAACACCGGGGAGCTGTTTTTT.

This chain connects TRBV11-3 to TRBJ2-1; D remains ambiguous. This CDR3 is 11 amino acids long. Looked up from germline, CDR1 is SGHNT and CDR2 is YENEEA. V was pared by 2 bases and J by 8 bases, with 4 bases between. The DNA for the CDR3 is TGTGCCAGCAGCTTATCCGATGAGCAGTTCTTC. Its translation: CASSLSDEQFF. Based on the CDR3 plus reference TRBV11-3 and TRBJ2-1, the full variable domain is EAGVVQSPRYKIIEKKQPVAFWCNPISGHNTLYWYLQNLGQGPELLIRYENEEAVDDSQLPKDRFSAERLKGVDSTLKIQPAELGDSAVYLCASSLSDEQFFGPGTRLTVL.

V gene TRBV9 combines with J gene TRBJ2-5; 7 bases map to TRBD2. The V gene end was trimmed by 0 bases and the J gene end by 3 bases; junction bases not matched to a gene: 11. The CDR3 is 17 residues long. From germline, CDR1 is SGDLS and CDR2 YYNGEE. CDR3 residues: CASSVERGRANKETQYF. DNA for the CDR3: TGTGCCAGCAGCGTAGAGAGAGGGAGGGCCAATAAAGAGACCCAGTACTTC.

V usage is TRBV7-6 and J usage is TRBJ2-3; 7 positions agree with TRBD1. The CDR3 has 16 residues. Germline-derived CDR1 and CDR2 are SGHVS and FNYEAQ. Germline trimming cut 5 bases from V and 2 bases from J; bases unmatched to any gene: 10. The CDR3 DNA is TGTGCCAGCAGCCAAAGACAGGGCGCAAACACAGATACGCAGTATTTT. It yields the protein CASSQRQGANTDTQYF.

The chain joins TRBV29-1 to TRBJ2-3; tentative D call: TRBD2 (6 bases). Germline-derived CDR1 and CDR2 are SQVTM and ANQGSEA. Trimming removed 7 bases at V and 3 bases at J, with 17 bases between. CDR3 length: 14 residues. CDR3 loop: CSAKRDFSTDTQYF. The CDR3 nucleotides are TGCAGCGCGAAACGGGACTTTTCGACAGATACGCAGTATTTT.

The chain is built from TRBV4-3 and TRBJ2-3; unclear D gene. The CDR3 spans 14 residues. V gave up 4 bases and J gave up 0 bases, with 8 bases separating them. Germline assignment: CDR1 LGHNA and CDR2 YSLEER. The CDR3 coding sequence is TGCGCCAGCAGCCGGGCCAGTAGCACAGATACGCAGTATTTT. It translates to CASSRASSTDTQYF.

This sequence joins TRBV9 and TRBJ2-5; perhaps TRBD2 as D (5 bases). The CDR3 is made up of 15 amino acids. Trimming removed 0 bases from V and 5 bases from J, with 14 bases in between. Germline V gene data show CDR1 as SGDLS and CDR2 as YYNGEE. CDR3 loop: CASSVGAQRRETQYF. The CDR3 coding sequence is TGTGCCAGCAGCGTAGGAGCCCAGCGGAGGGAGACCCAGTACTTC.

This clone appeared a few times. The V and J genes are TRBV7-9 and TRBJ2-7; TRBD1 matches at 9 bases. CDR3 length: 13 residues. Germline trimming cut 3 bases from V and 3 bases from J; bases unmatched to any gene: 0. Germline V gene sequence: CDR1 SEHNR, CDR2 FQNEAQ (reference sequence). CDR3 in amino acids: CASSLTGGYEQYF. CDR3 coding DNA: TGTGCCAGCAGCTTGACAGGGGGCTACGAGCAGTACTTC.

This clone was recorded a few times. The J gene is TRBJ1-5, the V gene TRBV25-1, with TRBD1 matching 8 bases. This CDR3 is built from 16 residues. Germline V gives CDR1 MGHDK, CDR2 SYGVNS. With 6 bases clipped from V and 3 bases from J, the junction kept 10 bases outside the gene matches. The CDR3 here is CASRTQDRENNQPQHF. The CDR3 bases are TGTGCCAGCAGGACCCAGGACAGGGAGAACAATCAGCCCCAGCATTTT. Full variable domain (rest looked up from reference TRBV25-1 and TRBJ1-5): EADIYQTPRYLVIGTGKKITLECSQTMGHDKMYWYQQDPGMELHLIHYSYGVNSTEKGDLSSESTVSRIRTEHFPLTLESARPSHTSQYLCASRTQDRENNQPQHFGDGTRLSIL.

This clone has just a few counts. The gene calls are TRBV5-4 and TRBJ2-3, with 8 positions matching TRBD1. The CDR3 contains 15 residues. After removal of 3 bases from V and 2 bases from J, the junction contained 5 bases not matched to a gene. Germline CDR1 SGHNT, CDR2 YYREEE (reference sequence). CDR3 DNA: TGTGCCAGCAGCTCGGACAGGGATCACACAGATACGCAGTATTTT. Its protein product is CASSSDRDHTDTQYF.

The chain uses TRBV7-9 and TRBJ2-1, with D perhaps TRBD1 or TRBD2 (5 bases each). Germline CDR1 and CDR2: SEHNR and FQNEAQ (reference sequence). Between the trimmed V and J ends, which lost 5 bases and 0 bases, there was a span of 14 bases. The CDR3 covers 16 residues. The CDR3 nucleotides are TGTGCCAGCAGCGTAAGAGGGGACGTCTCCTACAATGAGCAGTTCTTC. Translated: CASSVRGDVSYNEQFF.

The genes are TRBV6-6 and TRBJ1-2; 8 nucleotides align to TRBD1. Germline V gene lookup returns CDR1 MNHNY and CDR2 SVGAGI (reference sequence). This CDR3 spans 14 amino acids. J gave up 2 bases and V 11 bases, and 10 bases lay outside the gene matches. The CDR3 DNA is TGTGCCGGGGGGACAGGAGAATCAAACTATGGCTACACCTTC. This translates into CAGGTGESNYGYTF.

This sequence joins TRBV4-3 and TRBJ2-7, with D perhaps given as TRBD1 or TRBD2 (6 bases each). This CDR3 has 15 amino acids. Deletions cut 3 bases from V and 3 bases from J, with 15 bases between. Germline lookup yields CDR1 LGHNA and CDR2 YSLEER. Here the CDR3 DNA reads TGCGCCAGCAGCCAGGATATAGGAGGGGGCTACGAGCAGTACTTC. Translated, it gives CASSQDIGGGYEQYF.

The chain joins TRBV27 to TRBJ1-1; TRBD1 matches at 8 bases. Germline trimming cut 6 bases from V and 5 bases from J; bases unmatched to any gene: 8. CDR1 is MNHEY, CDR2 SMNVEV, per germline (reference sequence). The CDR3 contains 14 residues. The DNA of the CDR3 is TGTGCCAGCAGATCAGACAGGGGTCGAACTGAAGCTTTCTTT. It translates to CASRSDRGRTEAFF.

This chain uses TRBV19 with TRBJ2-1, with 8 bases aligning to TRBD1. The CDR3 has 16 amino acids. V shed 5 bases and J 8 bases; nucleotides not matched to a gene: 14. Germline V lookup: CDR1 LNHDA, CDR2 SQIVND (reference sequence). The CDR3 DNA reads as TGTGCCAGTAGTGTCATGGGGACAGGTCACGGCGATGAGCAGTTCTTC. Protein sequence: CASSVMGTGHGDEQFF.

This clone is classed as medium-sized. This chain uses TRBV29-1 with TRBJ2-6; D not certain. V was clipped by 6 bases and J by 0 bases, with 3 bases between them. The CDR3 sequence is 12 residues long. The germline gives CDR1 SQVTM, CDR2 ANQGSEA. As DNA, the CDR3 is TGCAGCGTCGACTCTGGGGCCAACGTCCTGACTTTC. This gives the protein CSVDSGANVLTF.

The V and J genes are TRBV7-9 and TRBJ1-3, with D possibly TRBD1 on 5 matching bases. This CDR3 is built from 15 residues. CDR1 and CDR2 from the germline V gene are SEHNR and FQNEAQ (reference sequence). V lost 5 bases and J lost 0, with 11 bases in between. As DNA, the CDR3 is TGTGCCAGCAGCCCACGTGACAGCTCTGGAAACACCATATATTTT. This codes for CASSPRDSSGNTIYF.

By proportion, this clone is medium-sized. The chain links TRBV18 to TRBJ1-5; tentative D call: TRBD1 (6 bases). Germline V gene data show CDR1 as KGHSH and CDR2 as LQKENI. With 6 bases removed from V and 2 bases from J, the gap between germline ends came to 14 bases. The length of the CDR3 is 15 residues. The CDR3 spells CASSPGRGGNQPQHF. CDR3 bases: TGTGCCAGCTCGCCTGGGAGGGGGGGCAATCAGCCCCAGCATTTT.

The genes are TRBV15 and TRBJ2-7; the D gene is possibly TRBD2 (5 bases). The CDR3 runs 13 residues. Trimming left V 0 bases short and J 4 bases short, with 7 bases between. Germline values: CDR1 LNHNV, CDR2 YYDKDF (reference sequence). This chain's CDR3 is CATSRDRGYEQYV. CDR3 DNA: TGTGCCACCAGCAGAGATCGGGGTTACGAGCAGTACGTC.

The V gene is TRBV5-6, the J gene TRBJ1-1, with D uncertain. Germline V gene data show CDR1 as SGHDT and CDR2 as YYEEEE. Trimming pared 0 bases from V and 5 bases from J, leaving 11 bases between. The CDR3 covers 14 residues. CDR3: CASSLGASRTEAFF. DNA of the CDR3: TGTGCCAGCAGCTTGGGGGCCAGCAGGACTGAAGCTTTCTTT. Drawing the rest from reference TRBV5-6 and TRBJ1-1, the complete variable domain is DAGVTQSPTHLIKTRGQQVTLRCSPKSGHDTVSWYQQALGQGPQFIFQYYEEEERQRGNFPDRFSGHQFPNYSSELNVNALLLGDSALYLCASSLGASRTEAFFGQGTRLTVV.

The rearrangement links TRBV5-6 to TRBJ2-5; D not resolved. Trimming took off 2 bases at V and 4 bases at J, with 9 bases between the two ends. CDR1 is SGHDT, CDR2 YYEEEE, per germline. This CDR3 contains 13 residues. Written as DNA, the CDR3 is TGTGCCAGCAGCTTCCAGCTGGCAGAGACCCAGTACTTC. It is translated as CASSFQLAETQYF.

The CDR3 here is CASSLEPRPTGELFF. The DNA of the CDR3 is TGTGCCAGCAGCTTAGAACCCCGACCCACCGGGGAGCTGTTTTTT. This rearrangement joins TRBV5-5 to TRBJ2-2, with D uncertain. Germline CDR1 reads SGHKS; CDR2 reads YYEKEE (reference sequence). V lost 2 bases and J lost 4, with 12 bases in between. The CDR3 contains 15 residues.

This clone is deemed medium-sized. Other DNA sequences of this sample code for an identical CDR3. The chain combines TRBV19 with TRBJ2-1, with 8 bases matching TRBD2. There are 15 residues in the CDR3. The junction had 4 bases not matched to a gene; V was cut back by 4 bases and J by 2 bases. The germline V gene encodes CDR1 LNHDA and CDR2 SQIVND (reference sequence). CDR3 nucleotide sequence: TGTGCCAGTAGTACCGTAGCGGGACCCTACAATGAGCAGTTCTTC. As protein: CASSTVAGPYNEQFF.

The chain employs TRBV5-1 and TRBJ1-5, with D maybe TRBD1 (6 bases). Germline CDR1 SGHRS, CDR2 YFSETQ. This CDR3 spans 14 amino acids. V gave up 0 bases and J gave up 6 bases, with 10 bases separating them. CDR3 sequence: CASSLEQGGQPQHF. Written as DNA, the CDR3 is TGCGCCAGCAGCTTGGAACAGGGTGGTCAGCCCCAGCATTTT. The full variable domain, its missing parts supplied by reference TRBV5-1 and TRBJ1-5, is KAGVTQTPRYLIKTRGQQVTLSCSPISGHRSVSWYQQTPGQGLQFLFEYFSETQRNKGNFPGRFSGRQFSNSRSEMNVSTLELGDSALYLCASSLEQGGQPQHFGDGTRLSIL.

This clone has just one count. The V gene is TRBV9, the J gene TRBJ2-2; possibly TRBD1 for D (6 bases). V lost 4 bases and J 5 bases, leaving 18 bases between the germline ends. Germline CDR1 and CDR2: SGDLS and YYNGEE. The CDR3 runs to 16 residues. The CDR3 bases are TGTGCCAGCAGCCCACACCGGGACACGAGGACCGGGGAGCTGTTTTTT. Encoded protein: CASSPHRDTRTGELFF.

The chain uses TRBV7-9 and TRBJ2-5, with D maybe TRBD1 (6 bases). The CDR3 runs to 15 residues. In germline, CDR1 is SEHNR, CDR2 FQNEAQ (reference sequence). Trimming took off 8 bases at V and 3 bases at J, with 19 bases between the two ends. The CDR3 reads CASHHIQGMEETQYF. The CDR3 DNA sequence: TGTGCCAGCCACCATATTCAGGGGATGGAAGAGACCCAGTACTTC.

CDR3 DNA sequence: TGTGCCAGCAGCAGATTGACTAGCGGGGGGGACCTCTCCTACAATGAGCAGTTCTTC. Its protein product is CASSRLTSGGDLSYNEQFF. The chain joins TRBV7-2 to TRBJ2-1, with 14 bases aligning to TRBD2. The CDR3 is 19 amino acids. V trimming: 5 bases; J trimming: 0 bases; junction bases outside the gene matches: 9. From germline, CDR1 is SGHTA and CDR2 FQGNSA.

V is TRBV28 and J is TRBJ1-2; weak D call: TRBD1 (6 bases). CDR3 length: 14 residues. The germline CDR1 and CDR2 sequences are MDHEN and SYDVKM. V shed 3 bases and J shed 4 bases, with 12 bases lying between them. Written as DNA, the CDR3 is TGTGCCAGCAGTTTGGCCAGGGGAGGCTATGGCTACACCTTC. This encodes CASSLARGGYGYTF.

V usage is TRBV5-6 and J usage is TRBJ2-7; D possibly corresponds to TRBD1 (5 bases). Germline CDR1 SGHDT, CDR2 YYEEEE. There are 13 residues in the CDR3. The V gene lost 4 bases and the J gene lost 4 bases, with 12 bases spanning the gap. The DNA of the CDR3 is TGTGCCAGCAGCCTGCTGGGGCTTTACGAGCAGTACTTC. Protein product: CASSLLGLYEQYF.

The rearrangement uses TRBV7-2 and TRBJ2-3, with 7 bases matching TRBD2. CDR1 is SGHTA and CDR2 is FQGNSA in the germline V gene. The CDR3 has 16 residues. J gave up 2 bases and V 3 bases, and 8 bases lay outside the gene matches. Here the CDR3 reads CASSFRTREDTDTQYF. CDR3 coding DNA: TGTGCCAGCAGCTTCCGGACTAGAGAGGACACAGATACGCAGTATTTT.